Listed below are T cell receptor beta chains from one sample, sequenced in a study of beta chain features in type 1 diabetes. The data were produced by immunoSEQ multiplex PCR, yet TCRdb's version contains in-frame clones alone and is incomplete. The sample carries 350,000 or so clones, around 20% recorded once. Input material: naive CD4+ T cells from blood. The origin of the receptors is a woman younger than 30 in good health. CDR3s include the opening cysteine and the closing phenylalanine or tryptophan. D genes are given only for firm matches. The size entry is marked missing in some rows and otherwise reads once, few, many or a size class.

j_call clone_size d_call v_call cdr3_aa cdr3_nt
TRBJ1-5 . . TRBV2 CARSTGRDQPQHF TGTGCCAGGTCTACAGGGAGGGATCAGCCCCAGCATTTT
TRBJ2-1 . TRBD2 TRBV18 CASSRTSGSQNEQFF TGTGCCAGCTCGCGGACTAGCGGGAGTCAAAATGAGCAGTTCTTC
TRBJ2-7 . . TRBV6-6 CASRAGNYEQYF TGTGCCAGCAGGGCGGGGAACTACGAGCAGTACTTC
TRBJ2-7 . . TRBV9 CASGGRESEQYF TGTGCCAGTGGGGGCAGGGAGTCCGAGCAGTACTTC
TRBJ1-5 few . TRBV4-2 CASSQKQGNGDQPQHF TGTGCCAGCAGCCAAAAACAGGGTAACGGTGATCAGCCCCAGCATTTT
TRBJ1-1 . . TRBV10-3 CAISESPSNTEAFF TGTGCCATCAGTGAGTCCCCATCGAACACTGAAGCTTTCTTT
TRBJ2-3 . . TRBV18 CASSPLRGTDTQYF TGTGCCAGCTCACCCTTACGGGGCACAGATACGCAGTATTTT
TRBJ1-1 . . TRBV27 CASSTAGTGNTEAFF TGTGCCAGCAGTACCGCGGGGACGGGGAACACTGAAGCTTTCTTT
TRBJ2-2 . TRBD2 TRBV4-2 CASSQRTLGAGNTGELFF TGTGCCAGCAGCCAGAGGACACTGGGAGCGGGAAACACCGGGGAGCTGTTTTTT
TRBJ2-7 few TRBD1 TRBV2 CASSVEDRNEQYF TGTGCCAGCAGTGTGGAGGACAGGAACGAGCAGTACTTC
TRBJ2-2 . . TRBV4-1 CASSQEGQAENTGELFF TGCGCCAGCAGCCAAGAAGGCCAGGCAGAGAACACCGGGGAGCTGTTTTTT
TRBJ2-1 few TRBD2 TRBV4-2 CASSQDSTSGQFF TGTGCCAGCAGCCAAGACTCTACTAGCGGGCAGTTCTTC
TRBJ1-6 once . TRBV5-4 CASSLGGPTSPLHF TGTGCCAGCAGCTTAGGGGGACCTACTTCACCCCTCCACTTT
TRBJ1-6 . TRBD1 TRBV7-3 CASSFDRGNSPLHF TGTGCCAGCAGCTTTGACAGGGGAAATTCACCCCTCCACTTT
TRBJ1-3 . . TRBV7-3 CASSAGTFGNTIYF TGTGCCAGCAGCGCCGGGACATTCGGAAACACCATATATTTT
TRBJ2-7 few TRBD1 TRBV29-1 CSVRLGQSLYEQYF TGCAGCGTGCGTCTGGGACAGTCCCTCTACGAGCAGTACTTC
TRBJ2-5 . . TRBV2 CASNEMRSQETQYF TGTGCCAGCAATGAGATGCGGAGTCAAGAGACCCAGTACTTC